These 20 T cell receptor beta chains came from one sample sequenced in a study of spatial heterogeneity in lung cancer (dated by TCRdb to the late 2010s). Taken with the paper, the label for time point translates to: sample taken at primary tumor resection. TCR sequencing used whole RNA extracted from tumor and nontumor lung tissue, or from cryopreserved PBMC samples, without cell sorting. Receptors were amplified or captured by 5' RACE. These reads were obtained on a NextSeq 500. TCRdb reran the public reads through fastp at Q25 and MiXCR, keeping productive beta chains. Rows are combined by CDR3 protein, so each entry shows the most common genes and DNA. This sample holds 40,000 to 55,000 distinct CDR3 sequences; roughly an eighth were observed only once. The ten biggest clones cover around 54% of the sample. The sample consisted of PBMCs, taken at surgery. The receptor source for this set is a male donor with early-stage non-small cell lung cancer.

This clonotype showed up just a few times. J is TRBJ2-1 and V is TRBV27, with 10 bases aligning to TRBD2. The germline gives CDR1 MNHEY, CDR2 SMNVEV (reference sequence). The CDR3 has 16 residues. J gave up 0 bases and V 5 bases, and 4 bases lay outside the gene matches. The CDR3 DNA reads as TGTGCCAGCAGTCCCAGACTAGCGGGCTCCTACAATGAGCAGTTCTTC. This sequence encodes CASSPRLAGSYNEQFF.

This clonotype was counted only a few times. CDR3 residues: CASSTRTGGSTDTQYF. Here the CDR3 DNA reads TGTGCCAGCAGCACCCGGACAGGGGGTAGCACAGATACGCAGTATTTT. V gene TRBV3-1 combines with J gene TRBJ2-3, with 10 bases lining up with TRBD1. This CDR3 is built from 16 residues. Germline assignment: CDR1 LGHDT and CDR2 YNNKEL (reference sequence). With V trimmed by 5 bases and J by 0 bases, 5 bases remained unmatched.

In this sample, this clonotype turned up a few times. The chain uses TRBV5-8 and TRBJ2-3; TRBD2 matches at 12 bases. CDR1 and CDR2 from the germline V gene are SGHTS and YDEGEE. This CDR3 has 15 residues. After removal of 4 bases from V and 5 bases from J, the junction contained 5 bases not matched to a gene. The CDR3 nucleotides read TGTGCCAGCAGCCGGACTAGCGGGACGATAGATACGCAGTATTTT. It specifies CASSRTSGTIDTQYF.

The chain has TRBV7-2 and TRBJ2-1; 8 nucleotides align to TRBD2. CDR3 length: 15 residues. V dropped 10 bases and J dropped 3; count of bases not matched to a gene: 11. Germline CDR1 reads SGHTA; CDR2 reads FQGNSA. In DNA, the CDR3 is TGTGCCACCGGTAGCGGGGTTGGCGTCTACAATGAGCAGTTCTTC. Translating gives CATGSGVGVYNEQFF.

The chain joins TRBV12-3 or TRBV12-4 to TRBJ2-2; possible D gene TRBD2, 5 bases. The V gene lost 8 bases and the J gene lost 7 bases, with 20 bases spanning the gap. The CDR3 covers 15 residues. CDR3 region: CASGTRVTANGELFF. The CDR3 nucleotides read TGTGCCAGCGGTACGAGGGTCACGGCAAACGGGGAGCTGTTTTTT.

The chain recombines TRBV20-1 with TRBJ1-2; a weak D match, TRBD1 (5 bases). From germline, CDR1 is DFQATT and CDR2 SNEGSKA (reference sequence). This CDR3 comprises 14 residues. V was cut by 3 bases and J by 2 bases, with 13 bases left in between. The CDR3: CSARAGTENYGYTF. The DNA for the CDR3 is TGCAGTGCTAGGGCCGGGACGGAGAACTATGGCTACACCTTC.

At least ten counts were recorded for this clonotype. In DNA, the CDR3 is TGCGCCAGCAGCTTGGTCCCAGGGGGCAACGAGCAGTACTTC. Protein product: CASSLVPGGNEQYF. The chain recombines TRBV5-1 with TRBJ2-7; 8 bases are a match to TRBD1. The CDR3 loop spans 14 amino acids. After removal of 0 bases from V and 5 bases from J, the junction contained 4 bases not matched to a gene. The germline V gene has CDR1 SGHRS and CDR2 YFSETQ. The complete variable domain, with remaining parts taken from reference TRBV5-1 and TRBJ2-7, reads KAGVTQTPRYLIKTRGQQVTLSCSPISGHRSVSWYQQTPGQGLQFLFEYFSETQRNKGNFPGRFSGRQFSNSRSEMNVSTLELGDSALYLCASSLVPGGNEQYFGPGTRLTVT.

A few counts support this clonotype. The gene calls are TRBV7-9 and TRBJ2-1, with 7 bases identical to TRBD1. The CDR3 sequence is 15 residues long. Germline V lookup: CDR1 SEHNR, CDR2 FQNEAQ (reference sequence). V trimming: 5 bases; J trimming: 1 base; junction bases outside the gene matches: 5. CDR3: CASSPRQGSYNEQFF. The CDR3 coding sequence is TGTGCCAGCAGCCCCCGACAGGGTTCCTACAATGAGCAGTTCTTC.

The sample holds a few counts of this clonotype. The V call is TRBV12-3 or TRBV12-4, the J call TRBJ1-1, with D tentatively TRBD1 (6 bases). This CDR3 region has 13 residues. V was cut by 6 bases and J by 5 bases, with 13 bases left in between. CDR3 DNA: TGTGCCAGCAGATCCCAGGGGCGAACTGAAGCTTTCTTT. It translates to CASRSQGRTEAFF.

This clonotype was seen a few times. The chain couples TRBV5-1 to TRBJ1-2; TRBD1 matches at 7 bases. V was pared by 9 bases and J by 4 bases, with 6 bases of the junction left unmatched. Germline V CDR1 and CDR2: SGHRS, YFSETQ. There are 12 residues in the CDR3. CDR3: CATGDSGYGYTF. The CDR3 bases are TGCGCCACCGGGGACAGTGGCTATGGCTACACCTTC.

The CDR3 nucleotides are TGTGCCAGCGGATCCTGGACAGTCACAACAGATACGCAGTATTTT. This encodes CASGSWTVTTDTQYF. This chain joins TRBV7-2 and TRBJ2-3; a weak D match, TRBD1 (6 bases). The V end was cut by 8 bases, the J end by 3 bases, with 18 bases between. This CDR3 has 15 amino acids. Germline V gene lookup returns CDR1 SGHTA and CDR2 FQGNSA.

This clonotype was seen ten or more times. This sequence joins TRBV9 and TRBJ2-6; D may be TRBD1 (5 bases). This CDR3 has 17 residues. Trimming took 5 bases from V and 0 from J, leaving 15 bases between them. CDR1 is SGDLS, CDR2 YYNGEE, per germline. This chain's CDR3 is CASRRFQGPSGANVLTF. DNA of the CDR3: TGTGCCAGCAGGCGATTTCAGGGTCCCTCTGGGGCCAACGTCCTGACTTTC.

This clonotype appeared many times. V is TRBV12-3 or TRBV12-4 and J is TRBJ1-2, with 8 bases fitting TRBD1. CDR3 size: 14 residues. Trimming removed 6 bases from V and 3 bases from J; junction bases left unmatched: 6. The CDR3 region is CASSPNRGDYGYTF. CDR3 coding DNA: TGTGCCAGCAGCCCAAACAGGGGGGACTATGGCTACACCTTC.

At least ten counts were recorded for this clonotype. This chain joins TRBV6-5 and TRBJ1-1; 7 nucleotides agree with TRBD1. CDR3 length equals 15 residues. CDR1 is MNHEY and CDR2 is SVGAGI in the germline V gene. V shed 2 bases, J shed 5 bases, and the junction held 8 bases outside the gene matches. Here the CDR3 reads CASSYERGRGTEAFF. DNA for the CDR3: TGTGCCAGCAGTTACGAAAGGGGGCGCGGTACTGAAGCTTTCTTT.

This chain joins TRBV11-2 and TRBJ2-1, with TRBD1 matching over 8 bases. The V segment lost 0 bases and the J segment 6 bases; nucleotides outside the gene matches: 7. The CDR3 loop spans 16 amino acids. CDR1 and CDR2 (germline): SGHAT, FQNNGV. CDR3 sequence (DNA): TGTGCCAGCAGCTTAGATGCGGGGACAGGCTTCAATGAGCAGTTCTTC. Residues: CASSLDAGTGFNEQFF. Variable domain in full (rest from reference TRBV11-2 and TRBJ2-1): EAGVAQSPRYKIIEKRQSVAFWCNPISGHATLYWYQQILGQGPKLLIQFQNNGVVDDSQLPKDRFSAERLKGVDSTLKIQPAKLEDSAVYLCASSLDAGTGFNEQFFGPGTRLTVL.

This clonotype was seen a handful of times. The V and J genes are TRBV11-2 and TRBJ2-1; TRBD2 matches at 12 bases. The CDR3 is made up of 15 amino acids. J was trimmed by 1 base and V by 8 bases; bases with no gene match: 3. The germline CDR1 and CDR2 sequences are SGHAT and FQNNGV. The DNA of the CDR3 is TGTGCCAGCCGTCTAGCGGGAGGGTCCTACAATGAGCAGTTCTTC. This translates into CASRLAGGSYNEQFF.

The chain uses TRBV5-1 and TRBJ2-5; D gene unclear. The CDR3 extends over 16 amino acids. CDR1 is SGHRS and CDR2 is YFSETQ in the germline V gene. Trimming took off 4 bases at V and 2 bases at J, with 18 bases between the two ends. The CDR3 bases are TGCGCCAGCAGCCCCCCAACGGGCAGGCAGCAAGAGACCCAGTACTTC. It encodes CASSPPTGRQQETQYF.

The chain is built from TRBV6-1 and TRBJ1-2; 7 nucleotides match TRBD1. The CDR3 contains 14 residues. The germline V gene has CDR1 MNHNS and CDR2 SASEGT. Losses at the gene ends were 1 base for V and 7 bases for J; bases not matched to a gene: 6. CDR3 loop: CASSEDRGLTGYTF. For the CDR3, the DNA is TGTGCCAGCAGTGAAGACAGGGGATTAACTGGCTACACCTTC.

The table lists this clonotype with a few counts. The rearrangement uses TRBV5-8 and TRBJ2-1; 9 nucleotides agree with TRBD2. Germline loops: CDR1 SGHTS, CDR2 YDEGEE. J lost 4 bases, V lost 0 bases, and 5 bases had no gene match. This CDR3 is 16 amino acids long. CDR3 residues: CASSLATLAGYNEQFF. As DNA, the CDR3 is TGTGCCAGCAGCTTGGCCACGCTAGCGGGGTACAATGAGCAGTTCTTC.

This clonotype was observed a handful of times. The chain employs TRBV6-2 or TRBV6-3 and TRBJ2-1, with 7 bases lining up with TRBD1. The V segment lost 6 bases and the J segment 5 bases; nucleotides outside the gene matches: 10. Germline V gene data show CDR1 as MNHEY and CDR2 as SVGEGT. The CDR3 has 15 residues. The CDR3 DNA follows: TGTGCCAGCAGCTCCAGAGACAGGGTCGACAATGAGCAGTTCTTC. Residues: CASSSRDRVDNEQFF.